This TCR beta chain was observed in a study of cytomegalovirus exposure and HLA in healthy donors. Study background: Genotyping of roughly 400 donors showed that about 79% belonged to the Caucasian-associated ancestry cluster.

Amplification used 60 Vbeta primers and 13 Jbeta primers. Per the original data handling: In a later analysis, around 10 million of 75 million to 90 million unique beta chains occurred in at least two donors. Method: immunoSEQ multiplex PCR; TCRdb's copy keeps in-frame clones and lacks some. V and J calls and clone size are those listed in that table; D and trimming were worked out from the DNA. The repertoire holds some 110,000 clones, around 80% seen once, with 5.5% to 7% in the top ten. This CDR3 comprises 16 residues. Germline V gene data show CDR1 as SGHVS and CDR2 as FNYEAQ. V gave up 1 base and J gave up 5 bases; unmatched junction bases: 7.

The sequencing sample was made of PBMCs. This chain joins TRBV7-6 and TRBJ2-3; 9 positions agree with TRBD2. This clonotype originated in a man younger than 35 in good health and CMV-seronegative. The CDR3, as DNA: TGTGCCAGCAGCTTAGTGAGCGGGAGGCGTAGAGATACGCAGTATTTT. Translated: CASSLVSGRRRDTQYF.